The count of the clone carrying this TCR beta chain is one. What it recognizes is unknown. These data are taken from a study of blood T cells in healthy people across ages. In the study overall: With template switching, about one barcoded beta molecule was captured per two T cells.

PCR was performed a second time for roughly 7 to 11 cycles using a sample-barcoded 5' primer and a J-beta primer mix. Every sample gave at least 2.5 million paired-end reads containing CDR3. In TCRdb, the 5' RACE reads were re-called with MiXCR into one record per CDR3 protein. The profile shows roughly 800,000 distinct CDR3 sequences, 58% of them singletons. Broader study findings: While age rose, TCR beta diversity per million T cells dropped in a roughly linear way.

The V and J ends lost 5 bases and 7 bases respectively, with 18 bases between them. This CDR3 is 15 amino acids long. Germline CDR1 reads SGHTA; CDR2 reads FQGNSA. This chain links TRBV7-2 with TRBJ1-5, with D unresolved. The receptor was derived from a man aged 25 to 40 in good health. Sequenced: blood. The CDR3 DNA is TGTGCCAGCAGCCCGGACCGGGTTCGGAGCCAGCCCCAGCATTTT. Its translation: CASSPDRVRSQPQHF.